This entry describes one T cell receptor beta chain. Its matching antigen is unknown. Using immunoSEQ multiplex PCR, the repertoire was profiled, and TCRdb retains in-frame clones only, with some absent. The repertoire holds around 7,300 clones, with about four fifths as singletons. This record belongs to a study of immune cell composition in non-small cell lung cancer. Study-wide findings and caveats: Clones >0.5% enriched in tumour were rarer in adenocarcinoma (around 33%) than squamous (about 80%). Tumour TCR-beta clonality showed no significant link to smoking pack-years.

Germline V gives CDR1 SGDLS, CDR2 YYNGEE. This CDR3 is 14 amino acids long. V lost 1 base and J 1 base, leaving 9 bases between the germline ends. The normal lung sample lay at least 3 cm, and maximally far, from the tumour. Sequencing used non-adjacent lung tissue. The rearrangement links TRBV9 to TRBJ2-7, with D possibly TRBD1 on 5 matching bases. This TCR came from a human donor with non-small cell lung cancer. As DNA, the CDR3 is TGTGCCAGCAGCGTATCGACAGCTTCCTACGAGCAGTACTTC. Amino acid sequence: CASSVSTASYEQYF.